These T cell receptor beta chains were read from a single sample in a study of blood T cell repertoires in COVID-19. Using immunoSEQ multiplex PCR, the repertoire was profiled, and TCRdb retains in-frame clones only, with some absent. The sample holds about 280,000 clones, about 89% seen once. Sequenced sample: peripheral blood. Receptors originate from a middle-aged man with acute or convalescent COVID-19. Each CDR3 is given without its conserved first and last residue. D genes are given only for firm matches.

TRBD1	TRBV29-1	TRBJ1-1	SVSSSAGTGSEAF
TRBD2	TRBV29-1	TRBJ2-3	SVEASGDTDTQY
.	TRBV7-2	TRBJ1-3	ASSPIIGRNTIY
.	TRBV5-5	TRBJ1-3	ASSFDAGDTIY
.	TRBV6-4	TRBJ1-1	ASSVMVGGNTEAF
.	TRBV9	TRBJ1-3	ASSVGGSATRGNTIY
TRBD1	TRBV9	TRBJ2-2	ASSVVQGTTGELF
TRBD1	TRBV5-6	TRBJ2-3	ASSMGGQAASDTQY
.	TRBV6-5	TRBJ1-2	ASSPNRPGDGYT
.	TRBV3-1/TRBV3-2	TRBJ1-3	ASSSGQSSGNTIY
TRBD2	TRBV2	TRBJ2-3	ASSDMSSGRTDTQY
.	TRBV2	TRBJ1-5	ASSRRPNQPQH
.	TRBV2	TRBJ1-1	ASKVGVTEAF
TRBD1	TRBV2	TRBJ1-2	ASTLTGLEGYT
TRBD2	TRBV3-1/TRBV3-2	TRBJ2-1	ASSRRTSGGDTEQF
.	TRBV12-5	TRBJ2-1	ASGTRIDLVSSYNEQF
.	TRBV6-5	TRBJ1-1	ASSPTLNTEAF
TRBD2	TRBV20-1	TRBJ2-7	SASTSGYAYEQY
.	TRBV6-5	TRBJ1-5	ASRGAGNQPQH
TRBD1	TRBV6-5	TRBJ1-5	ASSSRDSNQPQH
TRBD2	TRBV5-4	TRBJ2-5	ASSSSLAGGAKTQY
.	TRBV5-1	TRBJ1-6	ASSLAQGGDSPLH
.	TRBV13	TRBJ2-3	ASSLSLDTQY
TRBD2	TRBV10-1	TRBJ2-3	ASSESTSAAADTQY
.	TRBV6-1	TRBJ1-1	ASSETGNTEAF
.	TRBV5-6	TRBJ2-7	ASSSTYEQY
TRBD1	TRBV27	TRBJ1-1	ASSPSVGSRTGTEAF
.	TRBV6-5	TRBJ1-1	ASRIQANTEAF
.	TRBV19	TRBJ1-1	ASSISWSGTEAF
.	TRBV12-3/TRBV12-4	TRBJ1-6	ASSTNYSPLH
.	TRBV2	TRBJ2-1	ASSAQGTGEQF
TRBD1	TRBV15	TRBJ2-1	ATLLDRANNEQF
.	TRBV6-2/TRBV6-3	TRBJ2-2	ASSPGWRGNTGELF
.	TRBV5-1	TRBJ2-7	ASSLGGEGYEQY
.	TRBV3-1/TRBV3-2	TRBJ2-4	ASTGLAKNIQY
.	TRBV7-9	TRBJ2-6	ASSSGQLGANVLT
.	TRBV18	TRBJ1-5	ASSPDRNQPQH
.	TRBV9	TRBJ2-1	ASSVGGLSYNEQF
TRBD1	TRBV5-6	TRBJ1-2	ASSFGDRGYGYT
.	TRBV11-2	TRBJ1-1	ASSGGRGTEAF
.	TRBV6-6	TRBJ1-2	ASKGRENYGYT
.	TRBV6-5	TRBJ2-1	ASRTGSYNEQF
TRBD1	TRBV18	TRBJ1-2	ASSPYEGAYYGYT
TRBD1	TRBV5-1	TRBJ2-3	ASSLGTGTDTQY
.	TRBV30	TRBJ1-5	ACARGSNQSQH
TRBD1	TRBV5-6	TRBJ1-2	ASSLVAGQGAYGYT
TRBD2	TRBV7-8	TRBJ2-1	ASSLTSGAYNEQF
TRBD1	TRBV19	TRBJ1-2	ASSLRTGNSNYGYT
.	TRBV27	TRBJ2-1	ASSLSLGGRWSYNEQF
.	TRBV5-1	TRBJ1-1	ASSLEPGDPEAF
.	TRBV21-1	TRBJ2-3	ASSKSRGSYRTDTQY
TRBD1	TRBV5-4	TRBJ1-4	ASSKQGAQEKLF
.	TRBV4-1	TRBJ2-7	ASSQAIDSYSYEQY
.	TRBV7-9	TRBJ1-1	ASSLGTPAMNTEAF
.	TRBV15	TRBJ1-1	ATSIIRLNTEAF
.	TRBV7-3	TRBJ1-2	ASSLTGAGEGGYT
.	TRBV7-9	TRBJ2-6	ASSLVGAREAGANVLT
TRBD1	TRBV7-3	TRBJ1-6	ASSRRDSPNSPLH
TRBD1	TRBV5-1	TRBJ2-3	ASSLDPRQGLDTQY
.	TRBV18	TRBJ1-1	ASSGQGNTEAF